These 27 T cell receptor beta chains originate from one sample sequenced in a study of CD8 T cells in ankylosing spondylitis. Study conclusions and caveats: About 8 highly homologous variants formed a TCR beta motif that appeared characteristic of ankylosing spondylitis blood.

Antigens of these TCRs are unknown. TCRdb re-analysed the 5' RACE reads in MiXCR, keeping a single row per CDR3 protein. The sample records about 220,000 distinct CDR3 sequences, about 7% being singletons. The sequencing input was blood, either unsorted or a sorted T cell fraction (not recorded which). The receptors stem from a male donor with ankylosing spondylitis.

V and J are TRBV14 and TRBJ2-7; 9 nucleotides agree with TRBD1. Trimming at V came to 0 bases and at J to 6 bases, leaving 6 bases not matched to a gene. The CDR3 length is 15 residues. Per germline, CDR1 SGHDN and CDR2 FVKESK. CDR3 sequence: CASSQEGQGVGEQYF. CDR3 nucleotide sequence: TGTGCCAGCAGCCAAGAGGGACAGGGAGTCGGCGAGCAGTACTTC.

Ten or more counts support this clonotype. The V call is TRBV28, the J call TRBJ1-1; D is unresolved. V lost 2 bases, J lost 0 bases, and 10 bases lay in between. CDR3 length: 15 amino acids. From germline, CDR1 is MDHEN and CDR2 SYDVKM. CDR3: CASSLRRYMNTEAFF. The CDR3 DNA follows: TGTGCCAGCAGTTTACGCAGATACATGAACACTGAAGCTTTCTTT.

This clonotype was picked up a small number of times. The gene calls are TRBV11-3 and TRBJ2-1; possibly TRBD2 for D (7 bases). V gave up 3 bases and J gave up 5 bases, with 14 bases separating them. In germline, CDR1 is SGHNT, CDR2 YENEEA. The length of the CDR3 is 15 residues. CDR3 coding DNA: TGTGCCAGCAGCTTCGGGCGGGGGCTTGACAATGAGCAGTTCTTC. It specifies CASSFGRGLDNEQFF.

This clonotype was counted at least ten times. This chain joins TRBV6-2 or TRBV6-3 and TRBJ1-5; weak D call: TRBD1 (5 bases). V was shortened by 6 bases and J by 4 bases, with 10 bases between the two germline ends. The CDR3 spans 13 residues. CDR1 MNHEY and CDR2 SVGEGT come from the germline V gene. The CDR3 DNA reads TGTGCCAGCAGCATGGACACAAATCAGCCCCAGCATTTT. It encodes CASSMDTNQPQHF.

This chain uses TRBV5-5 with TRBJ1-1; D is undetermined. The CDR3 consists of 14 residues. V was shortened by 2 bases and J by 1 base, with 9 bases between the two germline ends. CDR1 and CDR2 from the germline V gene are SGHKS and YYEKEE (reference sequence). The CDR3 DNA follows: TGTGCCAGCAGCTTCGGGTCAGGGAACACTGAAGCTTTCTTT. Translated, it gives CASSFGSGNTEAFF.

This clonotype was counted a few times. The DNA of the CDR3 is TGTGCCAGCAGCTTAAAAGTCTTGGGACAGAACACAGATACGCAGTATTTT. This codes for CASSLKVLGQNTDTQYF. The chain recombines TRBV7-3 with TRBJ2-3; 7 nucleotides agree with TRBD1. J was trimmed by 2 bases and V by 1 base; bases with no gene match: 9. This CDR3 region has 17 residues. The V gene's germline CDR1 is SGHTA and CDR2 FQGTGA.

In this sample, this clonotype turned up many times. The rearrangement uses TRBV27 and TRBJ1-5, with TRBD1 matching 12 bases. This CDR3 spans 16 amino acids. Trimming at V came to 5 bases and at J to 3 bases, leaving 5 bases not matched to a gene. CDR1 and CDR2 (germline): MNHEY, SMNVEV (reference sequence). The CDR3 DNA sequence: TGTGCCAGCAGTCCCCGGGACAGGGGGCCCAATCAGCCCCAGCATTTT. This gives the protein CASSPRDRGPNQPQHF.

This clonotype was counted at least ten times. The gene calls are TRBV28 and TRBJ2-1; 8 positions agree with TRBD2. The ends lost 3 bases at V and 0 bases at J; junction bases unmatched: 7. The CDR3 extends over 17 amino acids. The germline gives CDR1 MDHEN, CDR2 SYDVKM. In DNA form, the CDR3 reads TGTGCCAGCAGTTTGATCCTTAGCGGGACCTCCTACAATGAGCAGTTCTTC. Translating gives CASSLILSGTSYNEQFF. Full variable domain (outside the CDR3, taken from reference TRBV28 and TRBJ2-1): DVKVTQSSRYLVKRTGEKVFLECVQDMDHENMFWYRQDPGLGLRLIYFSYDVKMKEKGDIPEGYSVSREKKERFSLILESASTNQTSMYLCASSLILSGTSYNEQFFGPGTRLTVL.

The chain couples TRBV18 to TRBJ2-7; 9 bases map to TRBD1. This CDR3 region has 15 residues. V shed 3 bases and J 5 bases; nucleotides not matched to a gene: 8. The germline V gene has CDR1 KGHSH and CDR2 LQKENI. This CDR3 is CASSPDRGRYDEQYF. CDR3 sequence (DNA): TGTGCCAGCTCACCGGACAGGGGTAGGTACGACGAGCAGTACTTC.

The rearrangement joins TRBV20-1 to TRBJ2-1, with 9 bases that match TRBD1. Germline CDR1 and CDR2: DFQATT and SNEGSKA (reference sequence). Germline trimming cut 5 bases from V and 5 bases from J; bases unmatched to any gene: 13. This CDR3 is 16 amino acids long. CDR3 sequence: CSAPKDRGFGHNEQFF. The DNA of the CDR3 is TGCAGTGCTCCCAAGGACAGGGGCTTTGGTCACAATGAGCAGTTCTTC.

This clonotype was recorded at least ten times. The chain links TRBV4-1 to TRBJ1-1; D remains unclear. Trimming stripped 4 bases from V and 4 bases from J, with 19 bases between. Germline V lookup: CDR1 MGHRA, CDR2 YSYEKL. The CDR3 sequence is 16 residues long. The CDR3 DNA follows: TGCGCCAGCAGCCTCATACCGGGCCCGCGGGGCACTGAAGCTTTCTTT. Protein: CASSLIPGPRGTEAFF.

This clonotype was observed at least ten times. The chain recombines TRBV7-9 with TRBJ2-1; a possible D gene is TRBD1 (6 bases). This CDR3 contains 16 residues. The germline CDR1 and CDR2 sequences are SEHNR and FQNEAQ (reference sequence). V was cut by 5 bases and J by 1 base, with 15 bases left in between. In nucleotides, the CDR3 is TGTGCCAGCAGCCCTTCCGCAGGGGAATCCTACAATGAGCAGTTCTTC. This encodes CASSPSAGESYNEQFF.

At least ten counts were recorded for this clonotype. The chain combines TRBV10-3 with TRBJ1-1; D is ambiguous. The CDR3 runs to 12 residues. Germline loops: CDR1 ENHRY, CDR2 SYGVKD. Trimming left V 6 bases short and J 2 bases short, with 7 bases between. In DNA form, the CDR3 reads TGTGCCATCAGAAGGGATAACACTGAAGCTTTCTTT. It translates to CAIRRDNTEAFF.

This clonotype was detected many times. The rearrangement joins TRBV28 to TRBJ1-1; the D is unclear. Germline CDR1 reads MDHEN; CDR2 reads SYDVKM. V lost 5 bases, J lost 0 bases, and 16 bases lay in between. The CDR3 is made up of 16 amino acids. For the CDR3, the DNA is TGTGCCAGCAGTGCCAAATGGCGGACCTTGAACACTGAAGCTTTCTTT. This sequence encodes CASSAKWRTLNTEAFF.

This clonotype occurred many times. The rearrangement links TRBV7-9 to TRBJ1-1, with unresolved D. The CDR3 runs to 15 residues. Germline V lookup: CDR1 SEHNR, CDR2 FQNEAQ (reference sequence). V was clipped by 5 bases and J by 1 base, with 14 bases between them. The CDR3 region is CASSTDRVKNTEAFF. DNA for the CDR3: TGTGCCAGCAGCACCGACCGGGTTAAGAACACTGAAGCTTTCTTT.

This clonotype was recorded many times. This sequence joins TRBV6-2 or TRBV6-3 and TRBJ2-1; TRBD1 matches 7 bases. J lost 4 bases, V lost 5 bases, and 5 bases had no gene match. This CDR3 contains 14 residues. Germline assignment: CDR1 MNHEY and CDR2 SVGEGT. CDR3 in DNA: TGTGCCAGCAGTAAGGGGACAGTATACAATGAGCAGTTCTTC. It is translated as CASSKGTVYNEQFF.

In its sample, this clonotype was seen a few times. The chain joins TRBV29-1 to TRBJ2-1, with TRBD2 matching 13 bases. The CDR3 runs to 15 residues. The germline V gene has CDR1 SQVTM and CDR2 ANQGSEA. The J segment lost 2 bases and the V segment lost 4 bases, leaving 2 bases of the junction unmatched. The CDR3, as DNA: TGCAGCGTTGTCGGACTAGCGGGGGCCTACAATGAGCAGTTCTTC. It specifies CSVVGLAGAYNEQFF.

The chain carries TRBV7-9 and TRBJ2-7, with D possibly TRBD2 on 5 matching bases. The CDR3 is 14 residues long. Per the germline V gene, CDR1 is SEHNR and CDR2 is FQNEAQ (reference sequence). V was pared by 3 bases and J by 6 bases, with 15 bases between. Written as DNA, the CDR3 is TGTGCCAGCAGCTTTGCCGGGAAGGGCCCCGAGCAGTACTTC. Its protein is CASSFAGKGPEQYF.

Many counts were recorded for this clonotype. This chain uses TRBV20-1 with TRBJ1-2; TRBD1 agrees at 12 bases. V lost 0 bases and J lost 0; bases outside the gene matches: 14. This CDR3 region has 20 residues. The germline V gene encodes CDR1 DFQATT and CDR2 SNEGSKA (reference sequence). The CDR3, as DNA: TGCAGTGCTAGAGATCACTCAGAACCGGGACAGGGGGCCCCTAACTATGGCTACACCTTC. Protein: CSARDHSEPGQGAPNYGYTF.

This clonotype was seen ten or more times. The chain joins TRBV11-2 to TRBJ2-3; 7 bases line up with TRBD1. The germline CDR1 and CDR2 sequences are SGHAT and FQNNGV. The CDR3 is made up of 14 amino acids. Germline trimming cut 4 bases from V and 4 bases from J; bases unmatched to any gene: 5. DNA of the CDR3: TGTGCCAGCAGCTCAACAGGGGCGGCAGATACGCAGTATTTT. Amino acid sequence: CASSSTGAADTQYF.

This rearrangement joins TRBV4-3 to TRBJ2-1; a weak D match, TRBD2 (6 bases). The CDR3 is made up of 13 amino acids. Germline assignment: CDR1 LGHNA and CDR2 YSLEER. With 11 bases removed from V and 0 bases from J, the gap between germline ends came to 11 bases. The CDR3 protein is CAASASSYNEQFF. In DNA, the CDR3 is TGCGCCGCTAGCGCGAGCTCCTACAATGAGCAGTTCTTC.

This clonotype was found many times. The rearrangement uses TRBV7-9 and TRBJ2-7; 8 bases fit TRBD2. The CDR3 is 14 residues long. The germline V gene encodes CDR1 SEHNR and CDR2 FQNEAQ (reference sequence). V dropped 1 base and J dropped 6; count of bases not matched to a gene: 5. The CDR3 DNA is TGTGCCAGCAGCTTAGTAAGCGGGAGCGGCGAGCAGTACTTC. It codes for CASSLVSGSGEQYF.

At least ten counts were recorded for this clonotype. The chain combines TRBV20-1 with TRBJ1-2; D not resolved. The V gene lost 8 bases and the J gene lost 1 base, with 11 bases spanning the gap. The CDR3 has 12 residues. CDR1 DFQATT and CDR2 SNEGSKA come from the germline V gene (reference sequence). The CDR3 DNA sequence: TGCAGTAGCACGCCGAATAACTATGGCTACACCTTC. Protein sequence: CSSTPNNYGYTF.

There are a few counts of this clonotype. In DNA, the CDR3 is TGTGCCAGCAGCTTTCCTCCACGAGTTAATGAGCAGTTCTTC. Residues: CASSFPPRVNEQFF. This chain joins TRBV7-2 and TRBJ2-1; no definite D call. There are 14 residues in the CDR3. With 3 bases removed from V and 7 bases from J, the gap between germline ends came to 13 bases. CDR1 and CDR2 (germline): SGHTA, FQGNSA. The full variable domain, rest sourced from reference TRBV7-2 and TRBJ2-1, is GAGVSQSPSNKVTEKGKDVELRCDPISGHTALYWYRQSLGQGLEFLIYFQGNSAPDKSGLPSDRFSAERTGGSVSTLTIQRTQQEDSAVYLCASSFPPRVNEQFFGPGTRLTVL.

This clonotype was picked up many times. The genes are TRBV29-1 and TRBJ2-7, with a possible D match to TRBD1 (5 bases). This CDR3 spans 13 amino acids. Trimming took off 6 bases at V and 4 bases at J, with 16 bases between the two ends. CDR1 and CDR2 from the germline V gene are SQVTM and ANQGSEA. CDR3 protein: CSVGIGVVYEQYF. As DNA, the CDR3 is TGCAGCGTGGGGATAGGGGTTGTTTACGAGCAGTACTTC.

The sample holds many counts of this clonotype. V is TRBV7-9 and J is TRBJ2-3; D is undetermined. The length of the CDR3 is 17 residues. V lost 4 bases and J lost 6, with 23 bases in between. Germline loops: CDR1 SEHNR, CDR2 FQNEAQ (reference sequence). The CDR3 DNA sequence: TGTGCCAGCAGCTCTCCGGTTAGGGTATTCCCTCGTGATACGCAGTATTTT. Its protein is CASSSPVRVFPRDTQYF.

In this sample, this clonotype turned up many times. The V and J genes are TRBV5-5 and TRBJ2-1; D might be TRBD1 or TRBD2, each matching 7 bases. Trimming shortened V by 4 bases and J by 9 bases, and 14 bases separated the two germline ends. The germline gives CDR1 SGHKS, CDR2 YYEKEE (reference sequence). The CDR3 extends over 13 amino acids. In DNA, the CDR3 is TGTGCCAGCAGCCCAGGGGGGGTTGGTGAGCAGTTCTTC. Its protein is CASSPGGVGEQFF.